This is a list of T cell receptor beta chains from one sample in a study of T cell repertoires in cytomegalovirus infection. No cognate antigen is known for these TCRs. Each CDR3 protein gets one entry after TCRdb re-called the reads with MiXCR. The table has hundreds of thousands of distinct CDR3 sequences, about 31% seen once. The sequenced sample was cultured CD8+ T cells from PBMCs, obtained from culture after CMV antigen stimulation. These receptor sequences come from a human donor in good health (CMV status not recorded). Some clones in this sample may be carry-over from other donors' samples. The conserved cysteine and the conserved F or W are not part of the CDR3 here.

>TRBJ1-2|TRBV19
ASSLETGPYGYT
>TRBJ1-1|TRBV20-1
SARDFTGGTQVEAF
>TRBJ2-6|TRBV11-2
ASSSHPREQAVSGANVLT
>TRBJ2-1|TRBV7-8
ASSLDGPYNEQF
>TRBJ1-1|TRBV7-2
ASTFGTGGLGTEAF
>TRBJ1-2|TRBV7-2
ASSLDLVSGGYT
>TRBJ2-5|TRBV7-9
ASSLVGHPQETQY
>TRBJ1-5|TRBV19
ASSWGTLNNQPQH
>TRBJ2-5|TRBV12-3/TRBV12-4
ASGGGGEETQY
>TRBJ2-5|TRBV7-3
ASSLKEGPWETQY
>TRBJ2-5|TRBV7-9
ASSGAGDEETQY
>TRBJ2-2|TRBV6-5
ASSPETVYTGELF
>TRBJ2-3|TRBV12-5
APTGSDTDTQY
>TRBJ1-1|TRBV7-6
ASSLGISGVTTEAF
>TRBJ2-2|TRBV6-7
ASSYGWGQGAWAGELF
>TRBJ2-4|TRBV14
ASSQDRGVAGRNIQY
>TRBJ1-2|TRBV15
ATSRDGVESYGYT
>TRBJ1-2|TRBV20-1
SAKGDYGYT
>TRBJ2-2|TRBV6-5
ASSYSEVRELF
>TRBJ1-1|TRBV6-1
ASSERTANTEAF
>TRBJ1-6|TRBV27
ASSYQGNSPLH
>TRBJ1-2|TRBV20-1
SAPVPELTALYGYT